The entry below gives a single TCR beta chain sequence along with its context. Its matching antigen is unknown. The data originate from a study of long-term antiretroviral therapy in people with HIV. With survey level as its setting, the immunoSEQ assay was v3.0. Assay: immunoSEQ multiplex PCR; the TCRdb copy retains only in-frame clones and omits some. Of 20,000 to 25,000 clones in the sample, about 86% were seen once. The ends were cut back, 0 bases at V and 0 bases at J, with 13 bases in the middle. Germline assignment: CDR1 SGHRS and CDR2 YFSETQ. The CDR3 is made up of 17 amino acids. Study-wide findings and caveats: ART was followed by higher diversity that remained below transplant donor controls.

The input for sequencing was unsorted PBMCs, taken 1.3 years after starting antiretroviral therapy. The clonotype originates from a man in his sixties with HIV. The chain has TRBV5-1 and TRBJ2-1; D may be TRBD2 (5 bases). Here the CDR3 DNA reads TGCGCCAGCAGCTTGGTGGCTAGTCGGGGCTCCTACAATGAGCAGTTCTTC. Translation gives CASSLVASRGSYNEQFF.